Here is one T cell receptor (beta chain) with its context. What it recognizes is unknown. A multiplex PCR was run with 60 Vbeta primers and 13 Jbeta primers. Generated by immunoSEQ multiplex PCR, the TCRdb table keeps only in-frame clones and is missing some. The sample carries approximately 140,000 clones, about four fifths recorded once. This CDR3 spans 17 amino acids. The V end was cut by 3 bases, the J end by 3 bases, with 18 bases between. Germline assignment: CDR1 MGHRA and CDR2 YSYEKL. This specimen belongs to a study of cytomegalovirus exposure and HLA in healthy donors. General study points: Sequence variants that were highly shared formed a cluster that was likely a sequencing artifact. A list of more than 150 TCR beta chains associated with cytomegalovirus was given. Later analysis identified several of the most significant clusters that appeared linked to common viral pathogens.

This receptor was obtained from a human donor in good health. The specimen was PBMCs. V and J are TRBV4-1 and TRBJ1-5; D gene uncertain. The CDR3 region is CASSQTTSGPTNQPQHF. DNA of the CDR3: TGCGCCAGCAGCCAGACAACGAGTGGCCCGACCAATCAGCCCCAGCATTTT.